This T cell receptor beta chain appears in the sequencing data of a study of cytomegalovirus exposure and HLA in healthy donors. Only in-frame clones appear in the TCRdb table, and some are missing; sequencing was by immunoSEQ multiplex PCR. The sample consists of 260,000 or so clones, roughly 87% of them appearing once. Germline lookup yields CDR1 MDHEN and CDR2 SYDVKM. The CDR3 is made up of 15 amino acids. This clone was seen a single time. Relative to the germline gene, one junction end is altered; a read error may explain this. The sequence came from a woman aged 30 to 39 in good health and CMV-seronegative. J is TRBJ1-2 and V is TRBV28; D is uncertain. Sequencing was carried out using PBMCs. The chain's CDR3 is CASSLLAEKPYSYTF. The CDR3 DNA is TGTGCCAGCAGCCTGTTGGCAGAGAAACCCTATAGCTACACCTTC.